The present TCR beta chain was sequenced within a study of shared clonotypes between healthy human individuals. Overall study context: CD4 naive cells filled three plates per donor, CD4 memory three, CD8 naive two and CD8 memory one.

Concerning this clone: In the same sample, other DNA sequences code for this CDR3.

There are 15 residues in the CDR3. V shed 1 base and J 3 bases; nucleotides not matched to a gene: 5. CDR1 and CDR2 from the germline V gene are SGHRS and YFSETQ. Each subset's genomic DNA was shared equally among a number of immunoSEQ plates. In replicate PCRs of sorted subsets, approximately 190 ng DNA, approximately 30,000 T cell genomes, was used. Sequencing used immunoSEQ multiplex PCR; TCRdb keeps in-frame clones, though not all of them. The repertoire holds 2 million to 3 million clones, with approximately 94% as singletons. Sequencing was done on a sample of naive CD4+ T cells from PBMCs. Described subset: CD45RA+ positively selected. The clonotype comes from a man aged 18-30 years in good health. Some clones in this sample may be carry-over from other donors' samples. The genes are TRBV5-1 and TRBJ2-3; 7 nucleotides agree with TRBD1. The CDR3: CASSLTGVSTDTQYF. In nucleotides, the CDR3 is TGCGCCAGCAGCTTGACAGGGGTTTCGACAGATACGCAGTATTTT.